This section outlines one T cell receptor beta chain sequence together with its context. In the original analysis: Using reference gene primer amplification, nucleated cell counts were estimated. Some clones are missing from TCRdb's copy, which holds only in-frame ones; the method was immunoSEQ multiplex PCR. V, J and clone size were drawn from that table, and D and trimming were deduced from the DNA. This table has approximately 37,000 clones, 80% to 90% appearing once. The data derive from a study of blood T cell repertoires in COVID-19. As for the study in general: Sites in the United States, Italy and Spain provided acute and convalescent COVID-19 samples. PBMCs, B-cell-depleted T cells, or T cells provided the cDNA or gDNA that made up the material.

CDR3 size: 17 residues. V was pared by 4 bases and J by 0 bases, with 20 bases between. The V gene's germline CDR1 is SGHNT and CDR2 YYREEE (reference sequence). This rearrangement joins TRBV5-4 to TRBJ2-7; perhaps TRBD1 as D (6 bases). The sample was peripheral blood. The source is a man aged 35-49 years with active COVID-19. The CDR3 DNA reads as TGTGCCAGCAGCACAAACTCCCGGACAGCCCTCTCCTACGAGCAGTACTTC. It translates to CASSTNSRTALSYEQYF.